The 28 T cell receptor beta chains below were found in one sample sequenced in a study of shared clonotypes between healthy human individuals. The table came from immunoSEQ multiplex PCR; TCRdb's copy has only in-frame clones and leaves some out. The data show approximately 500,000 clones, 75% to 80% seen once. The sequenced sample consisted of PBMCs. These receptors came from a woman between 40 and 50 years old in good health. Some clones in this sample may be carry-over from other donors' samples.

Remarks on this clone: Distinct nucleotide sequences in the sample also encode this CDR3. The chain couples TRBV28 to TRBJ2-6, with D maybe TRBD1 (6 bases). The CDR3 spans 15 residues. Germline V gene lookup returns CDR1 MDHEN and CDR2 SYDVKM. The ends were cut back, 5 bases at V and 0 bases at J, with 8 bases in the middle. As DNA, the CDR3 is TGTGCCAGCAGTCCGACAGGCTCTGGGGCCAACGTCCTGACTTTC. As protein: CASSPTGSGANVLTF.

CDR3 bases: TGTGCCAGCAGCCGAGAGGGCCAGGCAGATACGCAGTATTTT. Residues: CASSREGQADTQYF. The rearrangement links TRBV6-4 to TRBJ2-3, with D tentatively TRBD2 (5 bases). Germline V gene sequence: CDR1 MRHNA, CDR2 SNTAGT. Trimming removed 6 bases from V and 4 bases from J, with 14 bases in between. The CDR3 consists of 14 residues.

This chain uses TRBV28 with TRBJ1-1; D unresolved. Germline CDR1 is MDHEN and CDR2 is SYDVKM. CDR3 size: 15 residues. Trimming stripped 6 bases from V and 8 bases from J, with 22 bases between. In DNA, the CDR3 is TGTGCCAGCAGCCCCACGAGCGACAACAAAAGGGAAGCTTTCTTT. It yields the protein CASSPTSDNKREAFF.

The chain links TRBV28 to TRBJ1-3; D uncertain. The CDR3 sequence is 15 residues long. Germline values: CDR1 MDHEN, CDR2 SYDVKM. Between the trimmed V and J ends, which lost 4 bases and 4 bases, there was a span of 14 bases. The CDR3 sequence: CASSSRTARGNTIYF. The CDR3 DNA reads as TGTGCCAGCAGTTCCCGGACCGCAAGAGGAAACACCATATATTTT.

This clone was observed a few times. The chain combines TRBV6-6 with TRBJ1-6, with 8 bases that match TRBD1. CDR3 length equals 15 residues. The germline V gene has CDR1 MNHNY and CDR2 SVGAGI (reference sequence). With 0 bases clipped from V and 9 bases from J, the junction kept 4 bases outside the gene matches. The CDR3 DNA sequence: TGTGCCAGCAGTTACTCCCCTGACAGGGGTTCACCCCTCCACTTT. Its protein is CASSYSPDRGSPLHF.

The chain is built from TRBV7-2 and TRBJ1-1; 9 bases are a match to TRBD1. This CDR3 region has 14 residues. Germline lookup yields CDR1 SGHTA and CDR2 FQGNSA. V was clipped by 2 bases and J by 4 bases; unmatched bases: 2. The CDR3 DNA is TGTGCCAGCAGCTTATGGGACAGGGCCACTGAAGCTTTCTTT. Translated: CASSLWDRATEAFF.

V usage is TRBV4-1 and J usage is TRBJ2-3, with a possible D match to TRBD2 (6 bases). CDR3 length: 16 amino acids. Per the germline V gene, CDR1 is MGHRA and CDR2 is YSYEKL. V was pared by 0 bases and J by 2 bases, with 12 bases between. The CDR3 is CASSQDGQGLTDTQYF. The CDR3 DNA follows: TGCGCCAGCAGCCAAGACGGGCAGGGACTCACAGATACGCAGTATTTT.

This clone was recorded only once. V gene TRBV6-5 combines with J gene TRBJ2-3, with 11 bases identical to TRBD2. The CDR3 contains 16 residues. CDR1 and CDR2 (germline): MNHEY, SVGAGI. V lost 4 bases and J lost 6; bases outside the gene matches: 9. The CDR3 nucleotides are TGTGCCAGCAGTTCGCTAGCGGGAGGACCCTGGGATACGCAGTATTTT. Amino acids: CASSSLAGGPWDTQYF.

This clone occurred a few times. The chain employs TRBV28 and TRBJ1-2, with 7 bases matching TRBD1. The CDR3 runs to 13 residues. V dropped 2 bases and J dropped 8; count of bases not matched to a gene: 5. Germline CDR1 is MDHEN and CDR2 is SYDVKM. The chain's CDR3 is CASSLDRDGGYTF. CDR3 DNA sequence: TGTGCCAGCAGTTTAGACAGGGATGGAGGCTACACCTTC.

This chain links TRBV4-1 with TRBJ1-2; D is perhaps TRBD1 (5 bases). CDR1 and CDR2 from the germline V gene are MGHRA and YSYEKL. V was shortened by 3 bases and J by 8 bases, with 16 bases between the two germline ends. This CDR3 contains 14 residues. CDR3 sequence: CASSHATAPDGYTF. CDR3 coding DNA: TGCGCCAGCAGCCATGCGACAGCACCCGACGGCTACACCTTC.

V usage is TRBV7-9 and J usage is TRBJ1-6; 9 positions match TRBD1. Per germline, CDR1 SEHNR and CDR2 FQNEAQ (reference sequence). J gave up 7 bases and V 3 bases, and 4 bases lay outside the gene matches. The CDR3 has 15 residues. For the CDR3, the DNA is TGTGCCAGCAGCTTCTACAGGGGGCAAAATTCACCCCTCCACTTT. Translation: CASSFYRGQNSPLHF.

This chain uses TRBV6-4 with TRBJ2-2; TRBD1 or TRBD2 may be the D gene (5 bases each). In germline, CDR1 is MRHNA, CDR2 SNTAGT. Trimming took off 5 bases at V and 3 bases at J, with 10 bases between the two ends. This CDR3 is built from 14 residues. CDR3 DNA sequence: TGTGCCAGCAGTCTTTTGGGGGACACCGGGGAGCTGTTTTTT. Protein product: CASSLLGDTGELFF.

In its sample, this clone was seen once. CDR3 coding DNA: TGTGCCAGCAGTGAAGCGGCTAGCGGGAGGCAGTTCTTC. The encoded protein is CASSEAASGRQFF. The genes are TRBV2 and TRBJ2-1, with 10 bases fitting TRBD2. CDR3 length: 13 residues. The junction had 2 bases not matched to a gene; V was cut back by 0 bases and J by 12 bases. Germline V gene data show CDR1 as SNHLY and CDR2 as FYNNEI.

The rearrangement joins TRBV11-2 to TRBJ2-3; either TRBD1 or TRBD2 may fit D (7 bases each). The ends were cut back, 4 bases at V and 2 bases at J, with 22 bases in the middle. Per germline, CDR1 SGHAT and CDR2 FQNNGV. The CDR3 has 18 residues. The CDR3 here is CASSSGPGGVLPTDTQYF. CDR3 sequence (DNA): TGTGCCAGCAGCTCAGGTCCAGGGGGGGTCCTTCCCACAGATACGCAGTATTTT. The variable domain in full, completed from reference TRBV11-2 and TRBJ2-3, reads EAGVAQSPRYKIIEKRQSVAFWCNPISGHATLYWYQQILGQGPKLLIQFQNNGVVDDSQLPKDRFSAERLKGVDSTLKIQPAKLEDSAVYLCASSSGPGGVLPTDTQYFGPGTRLTVL.

This clone showed up many times. This chain links TRBV5-6 with TRBJ2-1, with D perhaps TRBD2 (5 bases). Between the trimmed V and J ends, which lost 4 bases and 6 bases, there was a span of 8 bases. The CDR3 has 12 residues. Germline CDR1 reads SGHDT; CDR2 reads YYEEEE. The CDR3 DNA follows: TGTGCCAGCAGCCGGACTGGCAATGAGCAGTTCTTC. Amino acids: CASSRTGNEQFF.

This sequence joins TRBV15 and TRBJ2-3, with 13 positions matching TRBD2. The ends lost 3 bases at V and 2 bases at J; junction bases unmatched: 2. The CDR3 runs 16 residues. CDR1 is LNHNV and CDR2 is YYDKDF in the germline V gene (reference sequence). The CDR3 DNA sequence: TGTGCCACCAGCAGCGGGACTAGCGGGAACACAGATACGCAGTATTTT. Its protein is CATSSGTSGNTDTQYF.

The chain is built from TRBV28 and TRBJ1-3; D remains ambiguous. Germline V gives CDR1 MDHEN, CDR2 SYDVKM. V gave up 5 bases and J gave up 1 base, with 9 bases separating them. This CDR3 is built from 14 residues. This CDR3 is CASSPPGSGNTIYF. The CDR3 bases are TGTGCCAGCAGTCCCCCGGGGTCTGGAAACACCATATATTTT.

V and J are TRBV11-2 and TRBJ2-2, with D perhaps matching TRBD2 (6 bases). Germline CDR1 SGHAT, CDR2 FQNNGV. The CDR3 is 15 amino acids. Trimming stripped 6 bases from V and 7 bases from J, with 18 bases between. CDR3 DNA: TGTGCCAGCAGGGGGAGGACGGGATTTCTCGGGGAGCTGTTTTTT. Encoded protein: CASRGRTGFLGELFF.

This chain links TRBV14 with TRBJ2-7; 7 bases are shared with TRBD2. Trimming took 1 base from V and 9 from J; bases not matched to a gene: 12. This CDR3 contains 15 residues. Germline CDR1 and CDR2: SGHDN and FVKESK. The CDR3 region is CASSQALGGGLGQYF. The CDR3 region has the DNA TGTGCCAGCAGCCAAGCCCTCGGGGGAGGGCTTGGGCAGTACTTC.

V is TRBV7-8 and J is TRBJ2-1; 8 nucleotides match TRBD1. Germline assignment: CDR1 SGHVS and CDR2 FQNEAQ. V dropped 0 bases and J dropped 8; count of bases not matched to a gene: 9. This CDR3 region has 16 residues. CDR3 loop: CASSLATTGEVDEQFF. The CDR3 nucleotides are TGTGCCAGCAGCTTAGCGACGACAGGGGAGGTCGATGAGCAGTTCTTC.

In DNA form, the CDR3 reads TGTGCCAGCAGTTCAGGGGACAGTCAAGCTTTCTTT. The encoded protein is CASSSGDSQAFF. The chain joins TRBV28 to TRBJ1-1, with 7 bases matching TRBD1. The V segment lost 4 bases and the J segment 9 bases; nucleotides outside the gene matches: 5. The CDR3 spans 12 residues. Germline V lookup: CDR1 MDHEN, CDR2 SYDVKM.

The chain has TRBV10-3 and TRBJ2-5, with D hard to call. The germline V and J ends were trimmed by 5 bases and 3 bases, with 10 bases remaining between them. Per the germline V gene, CDR1 is ENHRY and CDR2 is SYGVKD. The CDR3 consists of 13 residues. The CDR3 nucleotides are TGTGCCATCAGTCGTACAGAAAAAGAGACCCAGTACTTC. It translates to CAISRTEKETQYF.

This clone was seen only once. The rearrangement joins TRBV7-9 to TRBJ1-1; unclear D gene. V gave up 2 bases and J gave up 2 bases, with 18 bases separating them. This CDR3 spans 17 amino acids. Germline CDR1 is SEHNR and CDR2 is FQNEAQ (reference sequence). The CDR3 sequence: CASSLPTFRSLNTEAFF. As DNA, the CDR3 is TGTGCCAGCAGCTTACCTACCTTTCGCTCCTTAAACACTGAAGCTTTCTTT. Full variable domain (missing parts from reference TRBV7-9 and TRBJ1-1): DTGVSQNPRHKITKRGQNVTFRCDPISEHNRLYWYRQTLGQGPEFLTYFQNEAQLEKSRLLSDRFSAERPKGSFSTLEIQRTEQGDSAMYLCASSLPTFRSLNTEAFFGQGTRLTVV.

V and J are TRBV18 and TRBJ1-4, with D tentatively TRBD1 (5 bases). The germline V gene encodes CDR1 KGHSH and CDR2 LQKENI. Trimming removed 0 bases from V and 0 bases from J, with 8 bases in between. The CDR3 is 16 amino acids. The CDR3 DNA reads as TGTGCCAGCTCACCACCGGGGCAGGCAACTAATGAAAAACTGTTTTTT. Translated: CASSPPGQATNEKLFF. The full variable domain, with the rest looked up from reference TRBV18 and TRBJ1-4, is NAGVMQNPRHLVRRRGQEARLRCSPMKGHSHVYWYRQLPEEGLKFMVYLQKENIIDESGMPKERFSAEFPKEGPSILRIQQVVRGDSAAYFCASSPPGQATNEKLFFGSGTQLSVL.

The V call is TRBV11-3, the J call TRBJ2-2; 9 positions agree with TRBD2. Per germline, CDR1 SGHNT and CDR2 YENEEA. V was clipped by 0 bases and J by 5 bases; unmatched bases: 7. The CDR3 extends over 17 amino acids. This CDR3 is CASSLDGGSGSTGELFF. The CDR3, as DNA: TGTGCCAGCAGCTTAGATGGTGGTAGCGGGAGTACCGGGGAGCTGTTTTTT.

V is TRBV5-5 and J is TRBJ2-7, with 9 bases matching TRBD1. CDR1 is SGHKS, CDR2 YYEKEE, per germline (reference sequence). J was trimmed by 3 bases and V by 7 bases; bases with no gene match: 8. The CDR3 is 14 amino acids. The CDR3 DNA reads as TGTGCCAGCGGCGCCGGGACAGGGAACTACGAGCAGTACTTC. Amino acid sequence: CASGAGTGNYEQYF.

J is TRBJ1-1 and V is TRBV27; D is ambiguous. Per the germline V gene, CDR1 is MNHEY and CDR2 is SMNVEV (reference sequence). CDR3 length: 15 amino acids. Trimming removed 4 bases at V and 3 bases at J, with 15 bases between. The CDR3 DNA reads TGTGCCAGCAGTTACGGGATCCCTGGGTACACTGAAGCTTTCTTT. Translation gives CASSYGIPGYTEAFF.

The chain is built from TRBV10-2 and TRBJ2-7; 7 nucleotides line up with TRBD1. CDR1 and CDR2 (germline): WSHSY, SAAADI. This CDR3 is 11 amino acids long. Losses at the gene ends were 10 bases for V and 7 bases for J; bases not matched to a gene: 7. CDR3 residues: CATTGWDEQYF. The CDR3 DNA sequence: TGCGCCACGACAGGGTGGGATGAGCAGTACTTC.